These 13 T cell receptor beta chains share one sample of origin, sequenced in a study of Ad26.COV2.S vaccination and SARS-CoV-2 variants (dated by TCRdb to the early 2020s). Sample treatment or condition, as interpreted from the label and publication: roughly 18 received Ad26.COV2.S at low or high dose, single or two shots; several received placebo; per-sample allocation not given. For vaccine and placebo recipients, repertoires were sequenced using samples collected on day 63 after the first injection. The library was produced with the immunoSEQ multiplex PCR assay. The table comes from immuneACCESS by way of TCRdb, which keeps in-frame sequences with V and J called. Part of the clones is missing from these tables; in studies checked, under half for an unresolved V gene and the rest for unknown reasons. The table for this sample lists about 680,000 clones; 89% of them were counted only once. Approximately 1.5% of the sample lies in the top ten.

The sequences come from peripheral blood, collected in a trial of Ad26.COV2.S vaccine versus placebo. The receptors shown here come from a person between 18 and 65 years old who received the Ad26.COV2.S COVID-19 vaccine or a placebo.

J is TRBJ1-2 and V is TRBV27; TRBD1 is a possible D gene (6 bases). This CDR3 region has 14 residues. The ends were cut back, 8 bases at V and 7 bases at J, with 20 bases in the middle. The V gene's germline CDR1 is MNHEY and CDR2 SMNVEV (reference sequence). CDR3: CASASSGGAFGYTF. The CDR3 nucleotides read TGTGCCAGCGCGTCCTCGGGGGGCGCGTTTGGCTACACCTTC.

This clone came up a few times. The genes are TRBV10-3 and TRBJ2-7; TRBD1 matches at 11 bases. V lost 7 bases, J lost 5 bases, and 7 bases stayed unmatched. The length of the CDR3 is 14 residues. Germline V gene sequence: CDR1 ENHRY, CDR2 SYGVKD. The CDR3 loop is CAITGTGGQDEQYF. CDR3 nucleotide sequence: TGTGCCATCACCGGGACAGGGGGGCAGGACGAGCAGTACTTC.

The J gene is TRBJ2-7, the V gene TRBV7-8; the D is unclear. V was shortened by 1 base and J by 0 bases, with 7 bases between the two germline ends. This CDR3 comprises 14 residues. Germline values: CDR1 SGHVS, CDR2 FQNEAQ. CDR3 amino acids: CASSLVEDSYEQYF. CDR3 bases: TGTGCCAGCAGCTTAGTTGAGGACTCCTACGAGCAGTACTTC.

The chain is built from TRBV4-2 and TRBJ2-5, with 9 nucleotides matching TRBD2. The CDR3 is made up of 16 amino acids. Germline V gene lookup returns CDR1 LGHNA and CDR2 YNFKEQ. Losses at the gene ends were 1 base for V and 2 bases for J; bases not matched to a gene: 5. The CDR3 sequence is CASSQASGAGQETQYF. The DNA of the CDR3 is TGTGCCAGCAGCCAAGCTAGCGGGGCGGGTCAAGAGACCCAGTACTTC.

The gene calls are TRBV24-1 and TRBJ2-1, with D perhaps given as TRBD1 or TRBD2 (6 bases each). Germline V CDR1 and CDR2: KGHDR, SFDVKD. The V end lost 4 bases, the J end lost 4 bases, and 16 bases lay between the germline ends. This CDR3 region has 16 residues. In DNA, the CDR3 is TGTGCCACCAGTGAACTGGACGGAGGGGGTTACAATGAGCAGTTCTTC. It codes for CATSELDGGGYNEQFF.

The CDR3 coding sequence is TGTGCCAGCAGTTCCGACAGCTCTGGAAACACCATATATTTT. Protein product: CASSSDSSGNTIYF. The chain employs TRBV6-5 and TRBJ1-3; a weak D match, TRBD1 (5 bases). The germline V gene encodes CDR1 MNHEY and CDR2 SVGAGI. The CDR3 spans 14 residues. V gave up 4 bases and J gave up 0 bases, with 7 bases separating them.

The chain uses TRBV19 and TRBJ1-2, with 9 bases that match TRBD1. The germline gives CDR1 LNHDA, CDR2 SQIVND (reference sequence). V trimming: 5 bases; J trimming: 8 bases; junction bases outside the gene matches: 6. This CDR3 is built from 13 residues. Here the CDR3 DNA reads TGTGCCAGTAGTCCGGGACAGGGACGCGGCTACACCTTC. Protein: CASSPGQGRGYTF.

This rearrangement joins TRBV5-1 to TRBJ1-4, with D tentatively TRBD1 (5 bases). CDR3 length: 14 residues. CDR1 and CDR2 from the germline V gene are SGHRS and YFSETQ. Deletions cut 4 bases from V and 6 bases from J, with 13 bases between. For the CDR3, the DNA is TGCGCCAGCAGCCGTGAGGACACTTATGAAAAACTGTTTTTT. Residues: CASSREDTYEKLFF.

This chain links TRBV30 with TRBJ2-1; D unresolved. The CDR3 spans 15 residues. Trimming removed 0 bases at V and 0 bases at J, with 9 bases between. CDR1 GTSNPN and CDR2 SVGIG come from the germline V gene (reference sequence). CDR3 DNA: TGTGCCTGGAGTGTACGAGTCCGCTCCTACAATGAGCAGTTCTTC. This gives the protein CAWSVRVRSYNEQFF.

The CDR3 region is CASSLLRWGKDTQYF. In nucleotides, the CDR3 is TGCGCCAGCAGTCTGTTGAGGTGGGGCAAAGATACGCAGTATTTT. This sequence joins TRBV23-1 and TRBJ2-3, with a tentative D call TRBD1 (5 bases). TRBV23-1 is marked as an open reading frame, function uncertain. The CDR3 spans 15 residues. Trimming shortened V by 4 bases and J by 5 bases, and 16 bases separated the two germline ends.

The V gene is TRBV27, the J gene TRBJ2-2; 12 nucleotides agree with TRBD1. V lost 7 bases and J lost 7; bases outside the gene matches: 7. This CDR3 spans 15 amino acids. The germline gives CDR1 MNHEY, CDR2 SMNVEV (reference sequence). CDR3 protein: CASTYGTGGSGELFF. The CDR3 bases are TGTGCCAGCACTTACGGGACAGGGGGCAGCGGGGAGCTGTTTTTT.

The chain carries TRBV18 and TRBJ2-5, with no clear D. This CDR3 spans 15 amino acids. V was trimmed by 2 bases and J by 4 bases, leaving 14 bases between them. The V gene's germline CDR1 is KGHSH and CDR2 LQKENI. The CDR3 bases are TGTGCCAGCTCACCAAGCCTGGCAATAGGAGAGACCCAGTACTTC. The encoded protein is CASSPSLAIGETQYF.

With respect to this clone: Other DNA sequences in the same sample also yield this CDR3. The V and J genes are TRBV7-3 and TRBJ1-1, with D unclear. In germline, CDR1 is SGHTA, CDR2 FQGTGA. CDR3 size: 13 residues. V was pared by 5 bases and J by 0 bases, with 7 bases between. CDR3 loop: CASSLFLNTEAFF. The CDR3 DNA sequence: TGTGCCAGCAGCCTCTTCCTGAACACTGAAGCTTTCTTT.